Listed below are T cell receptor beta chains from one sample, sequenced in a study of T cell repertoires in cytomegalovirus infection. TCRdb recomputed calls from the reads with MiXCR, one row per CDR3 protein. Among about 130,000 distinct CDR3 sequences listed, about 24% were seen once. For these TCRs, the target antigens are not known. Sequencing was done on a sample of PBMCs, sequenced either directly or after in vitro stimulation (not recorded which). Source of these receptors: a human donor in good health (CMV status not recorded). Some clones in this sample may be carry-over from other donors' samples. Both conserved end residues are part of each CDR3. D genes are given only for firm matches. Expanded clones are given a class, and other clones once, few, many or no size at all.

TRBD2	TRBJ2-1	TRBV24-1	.	CATRAGGTYNEQFF	TGTGCCACCCGCGCGGGAGGCACGTACAATGAGCAGTTCTTC
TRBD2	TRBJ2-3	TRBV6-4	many	CASSLAGTTDTQYF	TGTGCCAGCAGTTTAGCGGGGACCACAGATACGCAGTATTTT
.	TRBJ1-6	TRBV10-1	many	CASSPTTKSPLHF	TGCGCCAGCAGCCCCACCACCAAGTCACCCCTCCACTTT
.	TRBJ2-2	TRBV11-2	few	CASTSRTWNTGELFF	TGTGCCAGCACCTCTCGGACTTGGAACACCGGGGAGCTGTTTTTT
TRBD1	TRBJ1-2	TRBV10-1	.	CASSESISQGASYYGYTF	TGCGCCAGCAGTGAGTCGATATCACAGGGGGCCTCGTACTATGGCTACACCTTC
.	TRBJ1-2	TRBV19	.	CASSLPRGAGNYGFTF	TGTGCCAGTAGTTTGCCCCGGGGGGCAGGTAACTATGGCTTCACCTTC
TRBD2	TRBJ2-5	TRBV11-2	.	CASSIGLAGTKETQYF	TGTGCCAGCAGCATCGGACTAGCGGGCACAAAAGAGACCCAGTACTTC
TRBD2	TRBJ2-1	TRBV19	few	CASSPKTPGLAPNEQFF	TGTGCCAGTAGTCCTAAAACCCCGGGACTAGCGCCTAATGAGCAGTTCTTC
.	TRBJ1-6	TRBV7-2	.	CASSLGDKGRPLHF	TGTGCCAGCAGCTTAGGTGATAAAGGGCGGCCCCTCCACTTT
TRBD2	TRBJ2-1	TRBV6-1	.	CASSELAGGPDEQFF	TGTGCCAGCAGTGAACTAGCGGGAGGGCCGGATGAGCAGTTCTTC
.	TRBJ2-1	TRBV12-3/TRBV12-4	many	CASSFRLRNNEQFF	TGTGCCAGCAGTTTTCGCTTGCGGAACAATGAGCAGTTCTTC
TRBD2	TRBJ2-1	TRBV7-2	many	CASSRGGGWNEQFF	TGTGCCAGCAGCCGTGGGGGGGGTTGGAATGAGCAGTTCTTC
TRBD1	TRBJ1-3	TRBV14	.	CASSPGDRGIYF	TGTGCCAGCAGCCCCGGCGACAGGGGCATATATTTT
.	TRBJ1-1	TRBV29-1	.	CSAAGTTNTEAFF	TGCAGCGCCGCCGGGACAACCAACACTGAAGCTTTCTTT
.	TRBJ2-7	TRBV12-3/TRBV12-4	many	CASSFVQTRMYEQYF	TGTGCCAGCAGTTTTGTTCAGACTCGTATGTACGAGCAGTACTTC
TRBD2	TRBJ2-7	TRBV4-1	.	CASSHIAGSSYEQYF	TGCGCCAGCAGCCACATAGCGGGGAGCTCCTACGAGCAGTACTTC
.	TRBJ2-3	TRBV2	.	CASRVGSTDTQYF	TGTGCCAGCAGGGTCGGTAGCACAGATACGCAGTATTTT
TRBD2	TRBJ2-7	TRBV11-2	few	CASSRTSLEQYF	TGTGCCAGCAGCCGGACTAGTCTGGAGCAGTACTTC
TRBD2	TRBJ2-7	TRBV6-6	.	CASSSADLAGFEQYF	TGTGCCAGCAGTTCGGCGGACTTAGCGGGGTTTGAGCAGTACTTC
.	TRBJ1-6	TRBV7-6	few	CASSLDSRGNSPLHF	TGTGCCAGCAGCTTAGATTCCAGGGGTAATTCACCCCTCCACTTT
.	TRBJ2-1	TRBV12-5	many	CASGLVFTGSSYNEQFF	TGTGCTAGTGGTTTGGTATTCACCGGGAGCTCCTACAATGAGCAGTTCTTC
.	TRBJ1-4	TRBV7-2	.	CASSLGSGVKLFF	TGTGCCAGCAGCCTAGGGTCGGGGGTAAAACTGTTTTTT
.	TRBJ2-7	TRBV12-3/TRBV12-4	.	CASSFSEEDEQYF	TGTGCCAGCAGTTTCTCTGAAGAAGACGAGCAGTACTTC
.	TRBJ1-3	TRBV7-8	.	CASSPKRISSGNTIYF	TGTGCCAGCAGCCCCAAGAGGATTAGCTCTGGAAACACCATATATTTT
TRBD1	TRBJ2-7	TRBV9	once	CASSVGTGLYEQYF	TGTGCCAGCAGCGTTGGGACAGGATTATACGAGCAGTACTTC
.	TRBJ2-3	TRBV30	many	CAWGKGVVGTDTQYF	TGTGCCTGGGGAAAGGGGGTAGTGGGCACAGATACGCAGTATTTT
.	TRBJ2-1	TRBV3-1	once	CASSQLASNEQFF	TGTGCCAGCAGCCAACTAGCGAGTAATGAGCAGTTCTTC
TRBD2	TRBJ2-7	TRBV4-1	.	CASGQVASGLAGNYEQYF	TGCGCCAGCGGCCAAGTGGCTTCAGGACTAGCGGGGAACTACGAGCAGTACTTC
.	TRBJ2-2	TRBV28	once	CASSPLAGSGELFF	TGTGCCAGCAGCCCCTTGGCGGGGTCCGGGGAGCTGTTTTTT
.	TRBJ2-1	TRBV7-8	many	CASSLAVRRSSYNEQFF	TGTGCCAGCAGCTTAGCGGTGAGGAGGAGCTCCTACAATGAGCAGTTCTTC
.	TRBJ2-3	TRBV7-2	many	CASSAQGADTDTQYF	TGTGCCAGCAGCGCTCAAGGAGCGGACACAGATACGCAGTATTTT